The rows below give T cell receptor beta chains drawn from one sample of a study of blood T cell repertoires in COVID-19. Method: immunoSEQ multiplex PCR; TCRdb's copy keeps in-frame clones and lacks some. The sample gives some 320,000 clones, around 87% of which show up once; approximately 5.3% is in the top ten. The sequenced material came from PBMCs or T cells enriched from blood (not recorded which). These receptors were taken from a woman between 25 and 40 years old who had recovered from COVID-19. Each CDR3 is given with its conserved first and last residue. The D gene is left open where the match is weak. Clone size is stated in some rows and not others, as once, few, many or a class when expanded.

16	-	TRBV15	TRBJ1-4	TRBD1	TGTGCCACCAGCAGAGCCCCGGACAGGGCGAGGGAAAAACTGTTTTTT	CATSRAPDRAREKLFF
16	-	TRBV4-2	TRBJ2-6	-	TGTGCCAGCAGCCAAGCGGACAGCGTTGGGGCCAACGTCCTGACTTTC	CASSQADSVGANVLTF
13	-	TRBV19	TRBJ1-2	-	TGTGCCAGTAACCAGACAGGTTACTATGGCTACACCTTC	CASNQTGYYGYTF
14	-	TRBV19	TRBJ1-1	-	TGTGCCAGTAGTAAAGGACTCCTAGGAACTGAAGCTTTCTTT	CASSKGLLGTEAFF
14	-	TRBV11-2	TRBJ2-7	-	TGTGCCAGCAGCGACCTGGGCGCATTTAGGGAGCAGTACTTC	CASSDLGAFREQYF
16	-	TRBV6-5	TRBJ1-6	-	TGTGCCAGCAGTTCCCTAGTCCGGCAGGGGAATTCACCCCTCCACTTT	CASSSLVRQGNSPLHF
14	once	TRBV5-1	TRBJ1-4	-	TGCGCCAGCAGCTTGACAGCCACAAATGAAAAACTGTTTTTT	CASSLTATNEKLFF
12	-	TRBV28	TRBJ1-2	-	TGTGCCAGTTCTACAGGGCCTTATGCCTACACCTTC	CASSTGPYAYTF
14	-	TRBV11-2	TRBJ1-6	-	TGTGCCAGCAGCTCCCCAACTTCGAATTCACCCCTCCACTTT	CASSSPTSNSPLHF
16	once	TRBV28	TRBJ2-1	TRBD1	TGTGCCAGCAGTGATGACAGGGGGCGCGAAGCCAATGAGCAGTTCTTC	CASSDDRGREANEQFF
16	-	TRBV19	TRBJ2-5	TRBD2	TGTGCCAGTAGTATTGGCCTGACTAGCGGGGAAGAGACCCAGTACTTC	CASSIGLTSGEETQYF
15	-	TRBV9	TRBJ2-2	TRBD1	TGTGCCAGCAGCGCTGGGACAGGGAACACCGGGGAGCTGTTTTTT	CASSAGTGNTGELFF
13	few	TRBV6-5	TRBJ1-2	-	TGTGCCAGCAGTTACCCAGGGGCACATGGCTACACCTTC	CASSYPGAHGYTF
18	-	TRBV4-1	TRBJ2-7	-	TGCGCCAGCAGCCTTTTAGCCCCTCCAGGGTATCGGACCTACGAGCAGTACTTC	CASSLLAPPGYRTYEQYF
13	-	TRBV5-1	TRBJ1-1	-	TGCGCCAGCAGCCAGGTAGGGGATACTGAAGCTTTCTTT	CASSQVGDTEAFF
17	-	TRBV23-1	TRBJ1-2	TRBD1	TGCGCCAGCAGTCAACCCGGGACAGGGGGCGGTAACTATGGCTACACCTTC	CASSQPGTGGGNYGYTF
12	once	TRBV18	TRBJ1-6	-	TGTGCCAGCTCACCCGGTGCCGGGACATACCACTTT	CASSPGAGTYHF
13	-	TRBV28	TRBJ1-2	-	TGTGCCAGCAGTTTTAGCGGGGAGAATGGCTACACCTTC	CASSFSGENGYTF
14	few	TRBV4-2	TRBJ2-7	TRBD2	TGTGCCAGCAGCCAGGCGGGGGGGCCGGACGAGCAGTACTTC	CASSQAGGPDEQYF
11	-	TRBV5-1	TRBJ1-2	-	TGCGCCAGCGGGGGGGCTTATGGCTACACCTTC	CASGGAYGYTF
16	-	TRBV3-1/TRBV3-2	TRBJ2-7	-	TGTGCCAGCAGCCAAGAACAGGAGTTCTATGGGAACGAGCAGTACTTC	CASSQEQEFYGNEQYF
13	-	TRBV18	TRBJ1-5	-	TGTGCCAGCTCACCAGCTAGGAATCAGCCCCAGCATTTT	CASSPARNQPQHF
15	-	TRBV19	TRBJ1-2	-	TGTGCCAGTAGTATAGCTACGGTAGCTAACTATGGCTACACCTTC	CASSIATVANYGYTF
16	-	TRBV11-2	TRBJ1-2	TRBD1	TGTGCCAGCAGCTCTGGGACAGGGGGCTTGGGATATGGCTACACCTTC	CASSSGTGGLGYGYTF
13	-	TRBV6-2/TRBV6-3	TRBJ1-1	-	TGTGCCAGCAGTACCAGGCGTCACACTGAAGCTTTCTTT	CASSTRRHTEAFF
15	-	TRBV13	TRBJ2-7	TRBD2	TGTGCCAGCAGCTCGCCCCTAGCGGAGGGCTACGAGCAGTACTTC	CASSSPLAEGYEQYF
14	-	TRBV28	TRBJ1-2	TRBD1	TGTGCCAGCAGTACGAGACAGGGAAACTATGGCTACACCTTC	CASSTRQGNYGYTF
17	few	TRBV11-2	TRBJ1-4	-	TGTGCCAGCAGCCACCTCTCTATCGGCAGGGGAGAAGAAAAACTGTTTTTT	CASSHLSIGRGEEKLFF
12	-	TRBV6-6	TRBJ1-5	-	TGTGCCAGCAGTTACCCGAGAGAGCCCCAGCATTTT	CASSYPREPQHF
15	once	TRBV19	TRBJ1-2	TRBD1	TGTGCCAGTAGAAGAAACTCGGGACAGGTATATGGCTACACCTTC	CASRRNSGQVYGYTF
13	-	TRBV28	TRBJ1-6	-	TGTGCCAGCACCGGGACATTAAATTCACCCCTCCACTTT	CASTGTLNSPLHF
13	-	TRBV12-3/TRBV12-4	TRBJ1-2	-	TGTGCCAGCAGATCGGACATCTTATATGGCTACACCTTC	CASRSDILYGYTF
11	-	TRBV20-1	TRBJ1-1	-	TGCAGTGCTTCAGACTACACTGAAGCTTTCTTT	CSASDYTEAFF
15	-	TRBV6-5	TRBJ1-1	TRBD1	TGTGCCAGCAGTCTACAGGGGCTTCAGGTCACTGAAGCTTTCTTT	CASSLQGLQVTEAFF
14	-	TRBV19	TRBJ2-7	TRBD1	TGTGCCAGTGGGGAACAGACAGGGTCCTACGAGCAGTACTTC	CASGEQTGSYEQYF
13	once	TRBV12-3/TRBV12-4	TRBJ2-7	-	TGTGCCAGCAGTTTAGAACGTTACTTCGGGCAGTACTTC	CASSLERYFGQYF
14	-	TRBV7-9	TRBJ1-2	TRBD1	TGTGCCAGCAGCTTAGCGGGGACAGGGGATGGCTACACCTTC	CASSLAGTGDGYTF